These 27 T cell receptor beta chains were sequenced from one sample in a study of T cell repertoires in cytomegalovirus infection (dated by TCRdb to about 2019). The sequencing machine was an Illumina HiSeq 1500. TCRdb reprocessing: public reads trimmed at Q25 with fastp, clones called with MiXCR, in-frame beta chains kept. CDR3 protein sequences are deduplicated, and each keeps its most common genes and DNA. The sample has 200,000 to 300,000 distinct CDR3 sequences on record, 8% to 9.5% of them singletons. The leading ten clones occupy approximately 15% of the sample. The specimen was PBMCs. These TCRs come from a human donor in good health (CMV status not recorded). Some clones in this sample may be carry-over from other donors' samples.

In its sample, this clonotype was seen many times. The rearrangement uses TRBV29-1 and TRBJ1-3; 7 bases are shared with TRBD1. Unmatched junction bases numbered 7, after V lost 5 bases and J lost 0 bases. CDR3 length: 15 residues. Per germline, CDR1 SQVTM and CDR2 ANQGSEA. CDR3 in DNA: TGCAGCGTTTGGACAGGCCTTCCCTCTGGAAACACCATATATTTT. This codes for CSVWTGLPSGNTIYF.

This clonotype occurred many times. The CDR3 nucleotides read TGTGCCAGCAGCTTAGTGGGACACACTCAAGAGACCCAGTACTTC. Translating it yields CASSLVGHTQETQYF. The gene calls are TRBV7-2 and TRBJ2-5; TRBD1 might be the D (6 bases). Trimming stripped 1 base from V and 2 bases from J, with 11 bases between. There are 15 residues in the CDR3. CDR1 and CDR2 (germline): SGHTA, FQGNSA.

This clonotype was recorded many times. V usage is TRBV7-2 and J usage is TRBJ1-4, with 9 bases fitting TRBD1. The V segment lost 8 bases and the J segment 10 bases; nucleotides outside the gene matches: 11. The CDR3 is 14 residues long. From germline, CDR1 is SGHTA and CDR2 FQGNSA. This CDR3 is CASEIGTGMGKLFF. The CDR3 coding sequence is TGTGCCAGCGAAATAGGGACAGGGATGGGAAAACTGTTTTTT.

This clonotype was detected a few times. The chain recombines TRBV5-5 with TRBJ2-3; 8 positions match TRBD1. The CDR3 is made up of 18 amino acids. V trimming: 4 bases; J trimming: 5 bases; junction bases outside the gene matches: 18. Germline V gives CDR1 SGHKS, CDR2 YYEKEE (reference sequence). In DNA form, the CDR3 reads TGTGCCAGCAGCAATGCCCGAGGACAGGGCGCCGGTATAGATACGCAGTATTTT. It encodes CASSNARGQGAGIDTQYF.

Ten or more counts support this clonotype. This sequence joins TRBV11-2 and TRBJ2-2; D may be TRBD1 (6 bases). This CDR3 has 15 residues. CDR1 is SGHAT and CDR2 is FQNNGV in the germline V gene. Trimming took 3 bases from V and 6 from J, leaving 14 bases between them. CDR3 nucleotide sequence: TGTGCCAGCAGCTTCCGGGACAACGTGGCCGGGGAGCTGTTTTTT. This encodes CASSFRDNVAGELFF.

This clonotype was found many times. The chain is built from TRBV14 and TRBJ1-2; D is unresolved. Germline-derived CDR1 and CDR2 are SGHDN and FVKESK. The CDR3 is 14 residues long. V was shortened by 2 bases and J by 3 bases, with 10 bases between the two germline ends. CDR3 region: CASSQRLGHYGYTF. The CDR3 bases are TGTGCCAGCAGCCAACGACTAGGACACTATGGCTACACCTTC.

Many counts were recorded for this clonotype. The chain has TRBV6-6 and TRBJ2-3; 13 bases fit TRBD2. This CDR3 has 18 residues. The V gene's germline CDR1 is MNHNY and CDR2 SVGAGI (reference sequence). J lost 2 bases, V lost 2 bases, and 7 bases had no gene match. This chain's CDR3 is CASSYPTSGGLSTDTQYF. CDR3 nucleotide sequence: TGTGCCAGCAGTTACCCGACTAGCGGGGGGCTATCCACAGATACGCAGTATTTT.

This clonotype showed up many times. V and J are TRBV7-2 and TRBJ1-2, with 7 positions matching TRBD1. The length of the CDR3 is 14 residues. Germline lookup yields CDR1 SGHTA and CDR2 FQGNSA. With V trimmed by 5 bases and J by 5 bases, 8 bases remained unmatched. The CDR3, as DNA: TGTGCCAGCAGCCTCCCGGACAGGCCTTATGGCTACACCTTC. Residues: CASSLPDRPYGYTF.

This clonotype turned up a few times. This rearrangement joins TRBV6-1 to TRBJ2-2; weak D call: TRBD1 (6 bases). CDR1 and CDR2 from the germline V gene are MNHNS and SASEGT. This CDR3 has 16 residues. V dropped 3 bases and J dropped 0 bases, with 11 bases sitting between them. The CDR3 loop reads CASSDGQFTNTGELFF. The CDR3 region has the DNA TGTGCCAGCAGTGATGGACAGTTTACGAACACCGGGGAGCTGTTTTTT.

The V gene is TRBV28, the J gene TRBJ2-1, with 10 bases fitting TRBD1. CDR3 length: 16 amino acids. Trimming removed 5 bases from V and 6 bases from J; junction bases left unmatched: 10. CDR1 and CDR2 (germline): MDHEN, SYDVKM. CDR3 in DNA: TGTGCCAGCAGTCGACCGGGGACAGGGGTTGGCAATGAGCAGTTCTTC. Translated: CASSRPGTGVGNEQFF.

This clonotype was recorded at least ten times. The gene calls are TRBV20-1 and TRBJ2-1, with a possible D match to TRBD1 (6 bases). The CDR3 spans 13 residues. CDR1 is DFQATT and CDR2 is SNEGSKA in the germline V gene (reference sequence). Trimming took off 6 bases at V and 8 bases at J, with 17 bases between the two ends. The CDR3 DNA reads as TGCAGTGCCCCCCGGGCAGGGGAATATGAGCAGTTCTTC. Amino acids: CSAPRAGEYEQFF.

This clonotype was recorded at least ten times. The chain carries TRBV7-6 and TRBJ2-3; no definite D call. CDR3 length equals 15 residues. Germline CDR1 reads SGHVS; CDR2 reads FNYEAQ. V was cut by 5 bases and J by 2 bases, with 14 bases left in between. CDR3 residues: CASSLSDGPTDTQYF. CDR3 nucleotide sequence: TGTGCCAGCAGCCTCTCCGACGGGCCCACAGATACGCAGTATTTT. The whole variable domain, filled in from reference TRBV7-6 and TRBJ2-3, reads GAGVSQSPRYKVTKRGQDVALRCDPISGHVSLYWYRQALGQGPEFLTYFNYEAQQDKSGLPNDRFSAERPEGSISTLTIQRTEQRDSAMYRCASSLSDGPTDTQYFGPGTRLTVL.

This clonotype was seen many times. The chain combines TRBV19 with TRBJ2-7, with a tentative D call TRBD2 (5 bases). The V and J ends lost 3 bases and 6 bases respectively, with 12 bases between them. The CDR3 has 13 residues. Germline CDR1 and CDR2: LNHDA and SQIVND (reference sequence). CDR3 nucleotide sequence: TGTGCCAGTAGTATTGGAGGATCCGGCGAGCAGTACTTC. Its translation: CASSIGGSGEQYF.

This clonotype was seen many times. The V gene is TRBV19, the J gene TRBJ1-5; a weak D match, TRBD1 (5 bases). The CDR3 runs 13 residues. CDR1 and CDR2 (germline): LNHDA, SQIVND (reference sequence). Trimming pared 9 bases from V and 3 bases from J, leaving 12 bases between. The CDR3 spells CASSGQLNQPQHF. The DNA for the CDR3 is TGTGCCAGCAGCGGACAACTCAATCAGCCCCAGCATTTT.

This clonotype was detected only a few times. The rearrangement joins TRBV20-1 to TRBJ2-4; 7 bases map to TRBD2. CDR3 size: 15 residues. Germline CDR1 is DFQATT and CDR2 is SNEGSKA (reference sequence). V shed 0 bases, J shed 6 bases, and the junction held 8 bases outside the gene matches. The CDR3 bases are TGCAGTGCTAGAGATCCGCGGGAGAGATCAAACATTCAGTACTTC. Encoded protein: CSARDPRERSNIQYF.

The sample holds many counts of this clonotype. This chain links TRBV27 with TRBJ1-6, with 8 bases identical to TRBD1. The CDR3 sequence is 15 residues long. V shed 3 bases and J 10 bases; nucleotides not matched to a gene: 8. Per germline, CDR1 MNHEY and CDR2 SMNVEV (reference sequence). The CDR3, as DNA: TGTGCCAGCAGTTTTTCGACAGGGGTAAGATCACCCCTCCACTTT. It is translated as CASSFSTGVRSPLHF.

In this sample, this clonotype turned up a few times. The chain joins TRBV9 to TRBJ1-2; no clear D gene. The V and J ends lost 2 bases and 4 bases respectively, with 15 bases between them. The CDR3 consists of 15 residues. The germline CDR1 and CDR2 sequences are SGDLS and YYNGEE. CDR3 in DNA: TGTGCCAGCAGCGTCGCGTCTCAAGGGATCTATGGCTACACCTTC. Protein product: CASSVASQGIYGYTF.

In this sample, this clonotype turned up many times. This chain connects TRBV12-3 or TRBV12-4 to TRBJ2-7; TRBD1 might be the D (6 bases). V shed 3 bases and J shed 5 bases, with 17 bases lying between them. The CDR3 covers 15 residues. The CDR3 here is CASSLYQGTGHEQYF. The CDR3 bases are TGTGCCAGCAGTTTGTACCAGGGGACCGGGCACGAGCAGTACTTC.

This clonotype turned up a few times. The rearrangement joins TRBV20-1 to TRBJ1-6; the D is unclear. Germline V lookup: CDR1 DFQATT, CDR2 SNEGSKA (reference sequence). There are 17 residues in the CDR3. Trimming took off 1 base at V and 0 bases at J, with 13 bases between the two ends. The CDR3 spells CSARVGIGGSYNSPLHF. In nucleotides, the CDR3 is TGCAGTGCTAGAGTCGGTATTGGAGGCTCCTATAATTCACCCCTCCACTTT.

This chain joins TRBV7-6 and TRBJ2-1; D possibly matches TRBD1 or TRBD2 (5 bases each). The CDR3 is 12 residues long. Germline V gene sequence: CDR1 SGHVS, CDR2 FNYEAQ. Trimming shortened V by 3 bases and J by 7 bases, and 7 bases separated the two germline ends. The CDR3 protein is CASSLWGNEQFF. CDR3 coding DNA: TGTGCCAGCAGCTTGTGGGGGAATGAGCAGTTCTTC.

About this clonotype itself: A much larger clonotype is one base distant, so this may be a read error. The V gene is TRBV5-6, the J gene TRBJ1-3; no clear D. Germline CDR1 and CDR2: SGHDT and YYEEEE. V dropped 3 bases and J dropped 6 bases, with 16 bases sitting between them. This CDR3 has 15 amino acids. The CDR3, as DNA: TGTGCCAGCAGCTCCAACGCCCTGACGGCAAACACCATATATTTT. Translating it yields CASSSNALTANTIYF.

The CDR3 loop is CASAYTAFGNTIYF. CDR3 nucleotides: TGTGCCAGCGCCTATACAGCTTTTGGAAACACCATATATTTT. The chain couples TRBV6-2 or TRBV6-3 to TRBJ1-3; the D is unclear. This CDR3 comprises 14 residues. Germline CDR1 and CDR2: MNHEY and SVGEGT. V was cut by 8 bases and J by 3 bases, with 14 bases left in between.

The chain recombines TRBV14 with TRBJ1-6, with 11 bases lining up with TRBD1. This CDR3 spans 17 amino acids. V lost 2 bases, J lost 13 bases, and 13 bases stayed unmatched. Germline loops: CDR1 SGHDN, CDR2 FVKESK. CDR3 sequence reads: CASSQPSPGTGGFPLHF. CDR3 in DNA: TGTGCCAGCAGCCAACCCTCCCCCGGGACAGGGGGTTTTCCCCTCCACTTT.

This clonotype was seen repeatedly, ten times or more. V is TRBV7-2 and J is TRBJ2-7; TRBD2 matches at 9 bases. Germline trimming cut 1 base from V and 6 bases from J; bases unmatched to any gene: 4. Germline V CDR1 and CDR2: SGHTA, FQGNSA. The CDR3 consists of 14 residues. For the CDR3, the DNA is TGTGCCAGCAGCTTAGTAGCGGGAGTTCTCGAGCAGTACTTC. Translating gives CASSLVAGVLEQYF.

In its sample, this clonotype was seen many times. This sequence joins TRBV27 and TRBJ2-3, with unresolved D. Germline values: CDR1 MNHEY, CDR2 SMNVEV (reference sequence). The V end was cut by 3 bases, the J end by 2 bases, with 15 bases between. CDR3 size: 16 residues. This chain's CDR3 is CASSFRPETLTDTQYF. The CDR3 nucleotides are TGTGCCAGCAGTTTTCGGCCAGAGACCCTCACAGATACGCAGTATTTT.

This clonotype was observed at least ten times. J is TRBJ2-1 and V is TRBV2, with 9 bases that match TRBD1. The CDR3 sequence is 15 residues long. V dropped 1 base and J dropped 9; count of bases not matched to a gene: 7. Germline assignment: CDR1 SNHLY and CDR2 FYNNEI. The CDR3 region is CASSEDETGGAEQFF. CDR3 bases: TGTGCCAGCAGTGAAGATGAGACAGGGGGGGCTGAGCAGTTCTTC.

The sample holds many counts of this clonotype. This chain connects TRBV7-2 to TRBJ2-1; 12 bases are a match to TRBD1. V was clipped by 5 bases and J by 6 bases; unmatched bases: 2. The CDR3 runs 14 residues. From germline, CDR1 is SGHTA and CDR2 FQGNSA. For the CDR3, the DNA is TGTGCCAGCAGCGGGGACAGGGGGCGCAATGAGCAGTTCTTC. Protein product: CASSGDRGRNEQFF.